This entry lists 23 T cell receptor beta chains sequenced from one sample in a study of T cell responses to AZD1222 COVID-19 vaccine. TCRdb's copy holds only in-frame clones and misses some; the assay was immunoSEQ multiplex PCR. The sample has fewer than 120,000 clones, about 81% seen once. Specimen: peripheral blood, collected on day 0 of AZD1222 vaccination. The receptors stem from an adult in good health.

This clone came up a few times. This sequence joins TRBV18 and TRBJ2-7, with 7 bases identical to TRBD2. V lost 0 bases, J lost 4 bases, and 6 bases stayed unmatched. The CDR3 totals 15 residues. Germline V gives CDR1 KGHSH, CDR2 LQKENI. CDR3 sequence (DNA): TGTGCCAGCTCACCACCATGGAGTAGCGGGTACGAGCAGTACTTC. Translation: CASSPPWSSGYEQYF.

V and J are TRBV2 and TRBJ2-5; perhaps TRBD2 as D (5 bases). This CDR3 has 15 residues. The germline V gene has CDR1 SNHLY and CDR2 FYNNEI. Trimming took 7 bases from V and 5 from J, leaving 20 bases between them. CDR3 in amino acids: CASTQHPRDLETQYF. The CDR3 nucleotides read TGTGCCAGCACTCAGCACCCCCGGGATTTGGAGACCCAGTACTTC.

V gene TRBV7-8 combines with J gene TRBJ1-2; D gene ambiguous. Germline V CDR1 and CDR2: SGHVS, FQNEAQ. Trimming removed 4 bases from V and 8 bases from J, with 14 bases in between. The CDR3 sequence is 13 residues long. The CDR3 DNA is TGTGCCAGCAGCTCCCCGGCACAGCAGGGCTACACCTTC. It codes for CASSSPAQQGYTF.

This chain uses TRBV25-1 with TRBJ1-6; 7 positions agree with TRBD1. Per germline, CDR1 MGHDK and CDR2 SYGVNS. With V trimmed by 3 bases and J by 11 bases, 4 bases remained unmatched. The CDR3 consists of 13 residues. The DNA of the CDR3 is TGTGCCAGCAGTGATCCCAGGGGGACACCCCTCCACTTT. Amino acids: CASSDPRGTPLHF.

The J gene is TRBJ2-2, the V gene TRBV2; 9 nucleotides agree with TRBD2. Trimming removed 5 bases from V and 0 bases from J; junction bases left unmatched: 10. The CDR3 consists of 18 residues. The germline CDR1 and CDR2 sequences are SNHLY and FYNNEI. CDR3 in DNA: TGTGCCAGCAGTTCGACTAGCGGAAGATGGGCGAACACCGGGGAGCTGTTTTTT. It codes for CASSSTSGRWANTGELFF.

V gene TRBV10-2 combines with J gene TRBJ1-6; D is unresolved. The germline V gene has CDR1 WSHSY and CDR2 SAAADI. This CDR3 has 14 amino acids. V lost 2 bases to trimming and J lost 9 bases, with 11 bases between them. The CDR3 nucleotides read TGCGCCAGCAGTGAGAACCCGGGTCGTTCACCCCTCCACTTT. Amino acid sequence: CASSENPGRSPLHF.

This clone showed up just once. The rearrangement uses TRBV2 and TRBJ1-2, with no clear D. Germline V gene lookup returns CDR1 SNHLY and CDR2 FYNNEI. Trimming took off 6 bases at V and 8 bases at J, with 7 bases between the two ends. The CDR3 runs 10 residues. CDR3 nucleotide sequence: TGTGCCAGCAGGGACGTCGGCTACACCTTC. This sequence encodes CASRDVGYTF. Variable domain in full (rest from reference TRBV2 and TRBJ1-2): EPEVTQTPSHQVTQMGQEVILRCVPISNHLYFYWYRQILGQKVEFLVSFYNNEISEKSEIFDDQFSVERPDGSNFTLKIRSTKLEDSAMYFCASRDVGYTFGSGTRLTVV.

The chain couples TRBV11-1 to TRBJ2-1; 10 bases agree with TRBD2. In germline, CDR1 is SGHAT, CDR2 FQDESV (reference sequence). V gave up 8 bases and J gave up 7 bases; unmatched junction bases: 11. This CDR3 comprises 15 residues. In nucleotides, the CDR3 is TGTGCCAGCCTCCCGGACGGACTAGCGGCTAATGAGCAGTTCTTC. This codes for CASLPDGLAANEQFF.

The chain links TRBV21-1 to TRBJ2-7; the table calls TRBD2, which could not be checked here. TRBV21-1 is annotated as a pseudogene. CDR3 length: 12 amino acids. The CDR3 sequence: CASRPSIGLAGF. The DNA of the CDR3 is TGTGCCAGCAGACCCTCGATTGGGTTAGCGGGCTTC.

The V call is TRBV9, the J call TRBJ2-2, with D unresolved. With 4 bases removed from V and 2 bases from J, the gap between germline ends came to 15 bases. The CDR3 has 16 amino acids. Germline assignment: CDR1 SGDLS and CDR2 YYNGEE. CDR3 DNA: TGTGCCAGCAGCTCGACGAGCAGAATTAACACCGGGGAGCTGTTTTTT. Translation: CASSSTSRINTGELFF.

This rearrangement joins TRBV4-1 to TRBJ2-2; perhaps TRBD2 as D (7 bases). This CDR3 has 15 amino acids. CDR1 is MGHRA and CDR2 is YSYEKL in the germline V gene. Deletions cut 4 bases from V and 6 bases from J, with 15 bases between. CDR3 DNA: TGCGCCAGCAGCCTGGGACATGGGGGGGCCGGGGAGCTGTTTTTT. Translation gives CASSLGHGGAGELFF.

This clone was recorded a few times. This chain joins TRBV4-3 and TRBJ1-2; a possible D gene is TRBD1 (5 bases). The germline V gene encodes CDR1 LGHNA and CDR2 YSLEER. V lost 4 bases and J 2 bases, leaving 14 bases between the germline ends. This CDR3 has 15 residues. The CDR3 here is CASSLTGTKNYGYTF. CDR3 nucleotides: TGCGCCAGCAGCCTAACCGGGACGAAAAACTATGGCTACACCTTC.

CDR3 loop: CASSPQPATNEKLFF. DNA of the CDR3: TGTGCCAGCAGCCCCCAGCCTGCAACTAATGAAAAACTGTTTTTT. The rearrangement joins TRBV9 to TRBJ1-4; D gene unclear. CDR3 length: 15 residues. Germline V gives CDR1 SGDLS, CDR2 YYNGEE. With 4 bases removed from V and 0 bases from J, the gap between germline ends came to 10 bases. The full variable domain, in which reference TRBV9 and TRBJ1-4 provide the parts outside the CDR3, is DSGVTQTPKHLITATGQRVTLRCSPRSGDLSVYWYQQSLDQGLQFLIQYYNGEERAKGNILERFSAQQFPDLHSELNLSSLELGDSALYFCASSPQPATNEKLFFGSGTQLSVL.

The DNA of the CDR3 is TGCGCCAGCAGCCAGAAGGGACTACCTTACCAAGAGACCCAGTACTTC. Protein product: CASSQKGLPYQETQYF. The chain links TRBV4-3 to TRBJ2-5; 7 positions agree with TRBD2. The CDR3 loop spans 16 amino acids. Per the germline V gene, CDR1 is LGHNA and CDR2 is YSLEER. With 3 bases clipped from V and 0 bases from J, the junction kept 7 bases outside the gene matches.

The V and J genes are TRBV4-1 and TRBJ2-7; tentative D call: TRBD1 (5 bases). V shed 1 base and J shed 7 bases, with 23 bases lying between them. Germline V CDR1 and CDR2: MGHRA, YSYEKL. This CDR3 comprises 17 residues. The CDR3 DNA reads as TGCGCCAGCAGCCAAGCTCTGGTATTAGCAGTCCCAGGGGAGCAGTACTTC. Amino acid sequence: CASSQALVLAVPGEQYF.

The chain carries TRBV18 and TRBJ2-7; 11 nucleotides match TRBD2. This CDR3 region has 16 residues. V trimming: 3 bases; J trimming: 7 bases; junction bases outside the gene matches: 11. Germline-derived CDR1 and CDR2 are KGHSH and LQKENI. In nucleotides, the CDR3 is TGTGCCAGCTCACCCCCGACTAGCGGGATGGATAGAGAGCAGTACTTC. This encodes CASSPPTSGMDREQYF.

The V gene is TRBV7-9, the J gene TRBJ2-3, with D tentatively TRBD2 (5 bases). The CDR3 loop spans 12 amino acids. V was shortened by 10 bases and J by 1 base, with 9 bases between the two germline ends. CDR1 SEHNR and CDR2 FQNEAQ come from the germline V gene (reference sequence). The CDR3 here is CATEAGTDTQYF. Here the CDR3 DNA reads TGTGCCACGGAGGCAGGCACAGATACGCAGTATTTT.

This clone was seen more than once but under ten times. The V call is TRBV28, the J call TRBJ1-3; D remains unclear. CDR1 is MDHEN and CDR2 is SYDVKM in the germline V gene. The V gene lost 3 bases and the J gene lost 7 bases, with 7 bases spanning the gap. The CDR3 is made up of 12 amino acids. The CDR3: CASSLVGNTIYF. CDR3 DNA: TGTGCCAGCAGTTTGGTCGGGAACACCATATATTTT.

The chain recombines TRBV7-2 with TRBJ1-2; tentatively, D is TRBD1 (6 bases). The CDR3 is made up of 14 amino acids. Germline V lookup: CDR1 SGHTA, CDR2 FQGNSA. The V end lost 5 bases, the J end lost 4 bases, and 14 bases lay between the germline ends. The CDR3 DNA follows: TGTGCCAGCAGCCTACAGGACAGTCGCTATGGCTACACCTTC. It specifies CASSLQDSRYGYTF.

This clone came up once. This chain uses TRBV28 with TRBJ2-1; D gene ambiguous. CDR1 is MDHEN and CDR2 is SYDVKM in the germline V gene. This CDR3 has 14 residues. Trimming took off 1 base at V and 1 base at J, with 5 bases between the two ends. CDR3 region: CASSLSPSYNEQFF. CDR3 nucleotide sequence: TGTGCCAGCAGTTTATCTCCATCCTACAATGAGCAGTTCTTC.

This chain joins TRBV14 and TRBJ2-1; D is unclear. Trimming removed 0 bases from V and 0 bases from J, with 9 bases in between. The CDR3 extends over 16 amino acids. Germline V gives CDR1 SGHDN, CDR2 FVKESK. The CDR3 sequence is CASSQDPADSYNEQFF. As DNA, the CDR3 is TGTGCCAGCAGCCAAGATCCGGCTGACTCCTACAATGAGCAGTTCTTC.

The rearrangement links TRBV27 to TRBJ2-5, with D possibly matching TRBD2 (5 bases). Germline V lookup: CDR1 MNHEY, CDR2 SMNVEV (reference sequence). Trimming removed 4 bases from V and 3 bases from J, with 12 bases in between. The CDR3 length is 14 residues. CDR3 sequence reads: CASSSNTRKETQYF. In DNA, the CDR3 is TGTGCCAGCAGTTCAAACACTAGGAAAGAGACCCAGTACTTC.

This chain joins TRBV4-1 and TRBJ1-1; tentatively, D is TRBD1 (5 bases). Between the trimmed V and J ends, which lost 0 bases and 7 bases, there was a span of 9 bases. Germline assignment: CDR1 MGHRA and CDR2 YSYEKL. The CDR3 is 13 residues long. The CDR3 reads CASSQDPGGEAFF. The CDR3 bases are TGCGCCAGCAGCCAAGATCCGGGGGGTGAAGCTTTCTTT.